This TCR beta chain originates from a study of blood T cell repertoires in COVID-19. Study-level background: COVID-19 samples collected from the United States, Italy and Spain covered acute and convalescent phases. From T cells, B-cell-depleted T cells, or PBMCs came the material, which was cDNA or gDNA.

This clone has a handful of counts. How the authors handled the data: Amplification from reference gene primers served as the basis for estimated nucleated cell counts. The method was immunoSEQ multiplex PCR; TCRdb's version includes in-frame clones alone and lacks a portion of them. Clonal size and the V and J genes are those of that table, whereas D and trimming came from the DNA. Among about 130,000 clones listed, roughly three quarters were seen once. The sample consisted of peripheral blood. This receptor was identified in a woman between 65 and 79 years old with acute or convalescent COVID-19.

The CDR3 DNA is TGCAGCGTTGACGTGGGAGTGGGCGGGGAGCTGTTTTTT. Amino acids: CSVDVGVGGELFF. The chain joins TRBV29-1 to TRBJ2-2; TRBD2 might be the D (5 bases). This CDR3 has 13 amino acids. Trimming shortened V by 3 bases and J by 7 bases, and 12 bases separated the two germline ends. Germline CDR1 is SQVTM and CDR2 is ANQGSEA.